The 26 T cell receptor beta chains below come from one sample, sequenced in a study of CD8 T cell repertoires and HIV-1 epitope variants. Clones were sequenced by immunoSEQ multiplex PCR, and TCRdb holds only the in-frame ones, with some missing. The sample carries 6,000 or so clones, about 60% recorded once. No antigens are known for them. The sample consisted of cultured CD8+ T cells derived from PBMCs. All receptors derive from a male donor with HIV.

The chain links TRBV25-1 to TRBJ2-7; possible D gene TRBD1, 7 bases. This CDR3 contains 14 residues. Germline loops: CDR1 MGHDK, CDR2 SYGVNS. The V gene lost 4 bases and the J gene lost 7 bases, with 17 bases spanning the gap. The CDR3 spells CASSGYKGAGEQYF. The CDR3 coding sequence is TGTGCCAGCAGTGGTTATAAGGGGGCGGGGGAGCAGTACTTC.

V gene TRBV7-9 combines with J gene TRBJ2-7; 12 bases map to TRBD1. Trimming at V came to 3 bases and at J to 2 bases, leaving 5 bases not matched to a gene. Germline loops: CDR1 SEHNR, CDR2 FQNEAQ (reference sequence). The CDR3 runs 16 residues. As DNA, the CDR3 is TGTGCCAGCAGCTTCGGGACAGGGGGCAATCCCTACGAGCAGTACTTC. It codes for CASSFGTGGNPYEQYF. Combining the CDR3 with reference TRBV7-9 and TRBJ2-7 gives the whole variable domain DTGVSQNPRHKITKRGQNVTFRCDPISEHNRLYWYRQTLGQGPEFLTYFQNEAQLEKSRLLSDRFSAERPKGSFSTLEIQRTEQGDSAMYLCASSFGTGGNPYEQYFGPGTRLTVT.

V and J are TRBV6-6 and TRBJ2-7; D could derive from TRBD1 or TRBD2 (5 bases each). In germline, CDR1 is MNHNY, CDR2 SVGAGI (reference sequence). This CDR3 has 14 residues. Trimming cost V 5 bases and J 5 bases, with 16 bases left between them. The CDR3 DNA follows: TGTGCCAGCAGTCCGGGACCCACCGGGAACGAGCAGTACTTC. Its translation is CASSPGPTGNEQYF.

This rearrangement joins TRBV7-2 to TRBJ2-7; TRBD2 agrees at 9 bases. The trim removed 5 bases at V and 3 bases at J, leaving 5 bases unmatched. CDR3 length: 14 amino acids. Germline V gene sequence: CDR1 SGHTA, CDR2 FQGNSA. CDR3 residues: CASSQIAGDYEQYF. DNA for the CDR3: TGTGCCAGCAGCCAGATAGCGGGAGACTACGAGCAGTACTTC.

In its sample, this clone ranks as medium-sized. The chain links TRBV27 to TRBJ1-3, with D perhaps TRBD1 (5 bases). Trimming took 5 bases from V and 0 from J, leaving 14 bases between them. The germline V gene encodes CDR1 MNHEY and CDR2 SMNVEV (reference sequence). The CDR3 contains 16 residues. CDR3 region: CASSIAGPSSGNTIYF. Here the CDR3 DNA reads TGTGCCAGCAGTATCGCAGGGCCCTCCTCTGGAAACACCATATATTTT.

The genes are TRBV30 and TRBJ2-3, with no clear D. This CDR3 has 12 residues. With 1 base removed from V and 2 bases from J, the gap between germline ends came to 4 bases. Germline V CDR1 and CDR2: GTSNPN, SVGIG (reference sequence). For the CDR3, the DNA is TGTGCCTGGAGTGAAATCACAGATACGCAGTATTTT. Its protein is CAWSEITDTQYF.

The chain uses TRBV19 and TRBJ2-7; D is possibly TRBD1 (6 bases). This CDR3 spans 13 amino acids. Per the germline V gene, CDR1 is LNHDA and CDR2 is SQIVND (reference sequence). Trimming took 5 bases from V and 2 from J, leaving 10 bases between them. CDR3 sequence (DNA): TGTGCCAGTAGTGGGGCAGGGGCCTACGAGCAGTACTTC. Its translation: CASSGAGAYEQYF.

This sequence joins TRBV10-3 and TRBJ2-7, with D hard to call. The CDR3 extends over 13 amino acids. Germline CDR1 ENHRY, CDR2 SYGVKD. The V end lost 2 bases, the J end lost 3 bases, and 8 bases lay between the germline ends. CDR3 sequence: CAISETVNYEQYF. The CDR3 DNA reads as TGTGCCATCAGTGAGACAGTTAACTACGAGCAGTACTTC.

This clone was seen just once. The chain joins TRBV5-6 to TRBJ2-2; the match to TRBD1 covers 8 bases. J gave up 3 bases and V 5 bases, and 12 bases lay outside the gene matches. Germline V lookup: CDR1 SGHDT, CDR2 YYEEEE. The CDR3 totals 17 residues. CDR3: CASSIWTGRPYTGELFF. CDR3 DNA: TGTGCCAGCAGTATATGGACAGGGCGGCCGTACACCGGGGAGCTGTTTTTT.

This clone was observed a few times. The chain carries TRBV30 and TRBJ2-7; the match to TRBD2 covers 12 bases. Germline CDR1 and CDR2: GTSNPN and SVGIG (reference sequence). This CDR3 has 14 amino acids. With V trimmed by 2 bases and J by 4 bases, 3 bases remained unmatched. This CDR3 reads CAWSSGTSGYEQYF. The DNA of the CDR3 is TGTGCCTGGAGTTCCGGGACTAGCGGGTACGAGCAGTACTTC.

This chain connects TRBV28 to TRBJ1-2, with a possible D match to TRBD1 (6 bases). V lost 6 bases and J lost 2, with 10 bases in between. This CDR3 is 13 amino acids long. Germline lookup yields CDR1 MDHEN and CDR2 SYDVKM. The CDR3 sequence: CASSPTGNYGYTF. The CDR3 DNA follows: TGTGCCAGCAGCCCTACAGGGAACTATGGCTACACCTTC.

The chain employs TRBV5-1 and TRBJ2-2; D assignment may be TRBD1 or TRBD2 (5 bases each). The germline V and J ends were trimmed by 2 bases and 6 bases, with 29 bases remaining between them. CDR1 and CDR2 from the germline V gene are SGHRS and YFSETQ. CDR3 size: 20 residues. The CDR3 reads CASSFLQVFREPGLAGELFF. Here the CDR3 DNA reads TGCGCCAGCAGCTTCCTTCAGGTTTTCAGGGAACCAGGACTTGCCGGGGAGCTGTTTTTT. The full variable domain, rest sourced from reference TRBV5-1 and TRBJ2-2, is KAGVTQTPRYLIKTRGQQVTLSCSPISGHRSVSWYQQTPGQGLQFLFEYFSETQRNKGNFPGRFSGRQFSNSRSEMNVSTLELGDSALYLCASSFLQVFREPGLAGELFFGEGSRLTVL.

The CDR3 protein is CASGPRDQGEQYF. The CDR3 nucleotides read TGTGCCAGCGGACCCCGGGACCAAGGCGAGCAGTACTTC. V is TRBV27 and J is TRBJ2-7; D might be TRBD1 or TRBD2, each matching 5 bases. Germline-derived CDR1 and CDR2 are MNHEY and SMNVEV (reference sequence). The V end was cut by 8 bases, the J end by 6 bases, with 17 bases between. CDR3 length: 13 residues.

The chain recombines TRBV27 with TRBJ2-7, with a tentative D call TRBD2 (6 bases). Germline V CDR1 and CDR2: MNHEY, SMNVEV (reference sequence). The CDR3 loop spans 13 amino acids. Between the trimmed V and J ends, which lost 4 bases and 2 bases, there was a span of 9 bases. CDR3 sequence (DNA): TGTGCCAGCAGTTATGGGGGGACCTACGAGCAGTACTTC. As protein: CASSYGGTYEQYF.

V gene TRBV28 combines with J gene TRBJ2-1, with D perhaps TRBD2 (8 bases). CDR3 size: 17 residues. Trimming cost V 5 bases and J 1 base, with 18 bases left between them. CDR1 is MDHEN and CDR2 is SYDVKM in the germline V gene. The CDR3 DNA sequence: TGTGCCAGCAGTCCCCGGGAGGGGGCTAGATCCTACAATGAGCAGTTCTTC. Its protein is CASSPREGARSYNEQFF.

The rearrangement uses TRBV30 and TRBJ1-4, with D unresolved. V was shortened by 0 bases and J by 7 bases, with 12 bases between the two germline ends. CDR3 size: 14 residues. CDR1 and CDR2 from the germline V gene are GTSNPN and SVGIG (reference sequence). In DNA, the CDR3 is TGTGCCTGGAGTGTACATCGCTCGGGTGAAAAACTGTTTTTT. Amino acid sequence: CAWSVHRSGEKLFF.

This clone was counted once. The chain couples TRBV5-5 to TRBJ2-5; D is perhaps TRBD2 (6 bases). The CDR3 is made up of 15 amino acids. CDR1 SGHKS and CDR2 YYEKEE come from the germline V gene (reference sequence). Trimming removed 4 bases from V and 0 bases from J, with 13 bases in between. Written as DNA, the CDR3 is TGTGCCAGCAGCCCCTTGGGGGGAAACCAAGAGACCCAGTACTTC. Amino acid sequence: CASSPLGGNQETQYF.

The chain recombines TRBV13 with TRBJ2-3; D is unresolved. Per the germline V gene, CDR1 is PRHDT and CDR2 is FYEKMQ (reference sequence). V dropped 1 base and J dropped 6 bases, with 5 bases sitting between them. The length of the CDR3 is 12 residues. The CDR3, as DNA: TGTGCCAGCAGCTTAGTGGGGGATACGCAGTATTTT. The encoded protein is CASSLVGDTQYF.

This chain links TRBV5-6 with TRBJ2-7; D possibly matches TRBD1 or TRBD2 (5 bases each). The V gene's germline CDR1 is SGHDT and CDR2 YYEEEE. The CDR3 is made up of 12 amino acids. Deletions cut 6 bases from V and 2 bases from J, with 9 bases between. The CDR3 nucleotides are TGTGCCAGCACCGGGACGGCCTACGAGCAGTACTTC. Translation: CASTGTAYEQYF.

This sequence joins TRBV7-9 and TRBJ2-2; D is undetermined. The CDR3 extends over 18 amino acids. The germline V gene has CDR1 SEHNR and CDR2 FQNEAQ (reference sequence). V was pared by 4 bases and J by 2 bases, with 20 bases between. The CDR3 DNA follows: TGTGCCAGCAGCTCCGCGATTAGCACCCGAGACAACACCGGGGAGCTGTTTTTT. Translating gives CASSSAISTRDNTGELFF.

This chain uses TRBV2 with TRBJ2-2; D unresolved. Germline values: CDR1 SNHLY, CDR2 FYNNEI. V gave up 3 bases and J gave up 1 base, with 6 bases separating them. CDR3 size: 14 residues. The CDR3 protein is CASSDRLNTGELFF. The CDR3 bases are TGTGCCAGCAGTGACAGATTGAACACCGGGGAGCTGTTTTTT.

This clone has just one count. The chain recombines TRBV7-9 with TRBJ2-2; possibly TRBD1 for D (6 bases). Germline CDR1 SEHNR, CDR2 FQNEAQ (reference sequence). Trimming cost V 11 bases and J 6 bases, with 25 bases left between them. The CDR3 totals 16 residues. CDR3 nucleotide sequence: TGTGCCGGCTCCTCCCAATCCCCCGGACAGCCCGGGGAGCTGTTTTTT. Translating gives CAGSSQSPGQPGELFF.

The chain has TRBV5-1 and TRBJ2-1, with 9 bases fitting TRBD1. The CDR3 sequence is 15 residues long. The V gene end was trimmed by 1 base and the J gene end by 8 bases; junction bases not matched to a gene: 7. Germline V gene data show CDR1 as SGHRS and CDR2 as YFSETQ. CDR3 coding DNA: TGCGCCAGCAGCTTGAAGGACAGGGGCGTCGATGAGCAGTTCTTC. Protein: CASSLKDRGVDEQFF. Variable domain in full (rest from reference TRBV5-1 and TRBJ2-1): KAGVTQTPRYLIKTRGQQVTLSCSPISGHRSVSWYQQTPGQGLQFLFEYFSETQRNKGNFPGRFSGRQFSNSRSEMNVSTLELGDSALYLCASSLKDRGVDEQFFGPGTRLTVL.

The V and J genes are TRBV11-3 and TRBJ1-5; D possibly corresponds to TRBD1 (5 bases). Trimming pared 5 bases from V and 0 bases from J, leaving 17 bases between. The length of the CDR3 is 17 residues. CDR1 and CDR2 (germline): SGHNT, YENEEA. CDR3 amino acids: CASSDDLGENSNQPQHF. The CDR3 DNA follows: TGTGCCAGCAGCGACGATTTAGGGGAAAATAGCAATCAGCCCCAGCATTTT.

This chain joins TRBV7-7 and TRBJ2-1, with TRBD1 matching 10 bases. Germline lookup yields CDR1 SSHAT and CDR2 FNYEAQ (reference sequence). This CDR3 comprises 15 residues. The CDR3: CAVRDRGSSYNEQFF. The CDR3 region has the DNA TGTGCTGTCCGGGACAGGGGATCCTCCTACAATGAGCAGTTCTTC.

The rearrangement joins TRBV19 to TRBJ1-4; TRBD1 agrees at 9 bases. The CDR3 contains 16 residues. The germline V gene has CDR1 LNHDA and CDR2 SQIVND (reference sequence). V dropped 4 bases and J dropped 3; count of bases not matched to a gene: 6. The CDR3 bases are TGTGCCAGTAGTAGCTGGACAGGGGAGGCTAATGAAAAACTGTTTTTT. It translates to CASSSWTGEANEKLFF.